One sample yielded the 4 T cell receptor beta chains listed below, sequenced in a study of shared clonotypes between healthy human individuals. The method was immunoSEQ multiplex PCR; TCRdb's version includes in-frame clones alone and lacks a portion of them. The sample comprises approximately 530,000 clones, 90% to 96% of which are singletons, and 0.05% to 0.08% rests with the top ten. Specimen: naive CD4+ T cells sorted from blood. Regarding subset: CD45RA+ positively selected. Every receptor here comes from a woman under 40 in good health.

This clone was detected only once. This chain uses TRBV5-1 with TRBJ1-4, with 9 bases lining up with TRBD1. Germline values: CDR1 SGHRS, CDR2 YFSETQ. This CDR3 spans 15 amino acids. V was pared by 8 bases and J by 4 bases, with 9 bases of the junction left unmatched. CDR3 residues: CASEPGQGHNEKLFF. The CDR3 coding sequence is TGCGCCAGTGAACCGGGACAGGGCCATAATGAAAAACTGTTTTTT.

The gene calls are TRBV28 and TRBJ2-5; 7 bases agree with TRBD1. The J call is uncertain, as TRBJ2-7 better fits the DNA end. CDR3 length: 13 amino acids. Germline-derived CDR1 and CDR2 are MDHEN and SYDVKM. The CDR3 sequence: CASSSRNRGEQYF. CDR3 in DNA: TGTGCCAGCAGTAGCCGCAACAGGGGCGAGCAGTACTTC.

This chain joins TRBV27 and TRBJ2-7; 7 bases map to TRBD1. In germline, CDR1 is MNHEY, CDR2 SMNVEV (reference sequence). Trimming at V came to 3 bases and at J to 5 bases, leaving 7 bases not matched to a gene. This CDR3 contains 14 residues. Here the CDR3 DNA reads TGTGCCAGCAGTTTTGGGGACAGTTTCCACGAGCAGTACTTC. This sequence encodes CASSFGDSFHEQYF.

This rearrangement joins TRBV18 to TRBJ2-1, with TRBD1 matching 11 bases. From germline, CDR1 is KGHSH and CDR2 LQKENI. The length of the CDR3 is 15 residues. After removal of 2 bases from V and 8 bases from J, the junction contained 5 bases not matched to a gene. The CDR3 reads CASSPGQGAVDEQFF. The CDR3 DNA follows: TGTGCCAGCTCACCAGGACAGGGGGCAGTGGATGAGCAGTTCTTC. Variable domain in full (rest from reference TRBV18 and TRBJ2-1): NAGVMQNPRHLVRRRGQEARLRCSPMKGHSHVYWYRQLPEEGLKFMVYLQKENIIDESGMPKERFSAEFPKEGPSILRIQQVVRGDSAAYFCASSPGQGAVDEQFFGPGTRLTVL.